This T cell receptor beta chain was observed in a study of blood T cell repertoires in COVID-19. Study-level information: The origin of the acute and convalescent COVID-19 samples was the United States, Italy and Spain. T cells, B-cell-depleted T cells, or PBMCs provided the cDNA or gDNA that served as material.

Per the original methods: Estimated nucleated cell counts came from reference gene primer amplification. Produced via immunoSEQ multiplex PCR; TCRdb's table is partial and in-frame only. V and J calls and clone size are copied from that table; D and trimming were computed from the DNA. The table shows about 49,000 clones, with roughly 70% occurring only once. The clonotype comes from a woman between 70 and 85 years old with acute or convalescent COVID-19. Sample: peripheral blood.

The chain's CDR3 is CASTLTGTSGHNEQFF. Written as DNA, the CDR3 is TGTGCCAGCACCCTTACCGGCACTAGCGGTCACAATGAGCAGTTCTTC. This rearrangement joins TRBV7-2 to TRBJ2-1, with 8 bases that match TRBD2. CDR3 length: 16 amino acids. Germline CDR1 SGHTA, CDR2 FQGNSA. J gave up 5 bases and V 7 bases, and 13 bases lay outside the gene matches.